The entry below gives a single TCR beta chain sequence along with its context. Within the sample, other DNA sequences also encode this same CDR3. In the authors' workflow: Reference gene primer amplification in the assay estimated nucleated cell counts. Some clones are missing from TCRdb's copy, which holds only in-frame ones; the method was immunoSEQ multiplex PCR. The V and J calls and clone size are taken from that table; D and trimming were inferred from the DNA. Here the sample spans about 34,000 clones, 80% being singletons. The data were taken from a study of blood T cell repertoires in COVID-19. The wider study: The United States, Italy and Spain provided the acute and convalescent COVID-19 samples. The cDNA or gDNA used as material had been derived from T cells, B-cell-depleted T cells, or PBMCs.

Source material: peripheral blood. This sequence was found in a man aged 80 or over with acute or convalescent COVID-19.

CDR3 DNA sequence: TGTGCCACCAGCCCACAGGGACTAGCGGGACAAGAGACCCAGTACTTC. It codes for CATSPQGLAGQETQYF. This sequence joins TRBV15 and TRBJ2-5, with 13 nucleotides matching TRBD2. This CDR3 is 16 amino acids long. Germline loops: CDR1 LNHNV, CDR2 YYDKDF (reference sequence). V lost 5 bases to trimming and J lost 2 bases; unmatched junction nucleotides: 5.